The rows below give T cell receptor beta chains drawn from one sample of a study of radiotherapy plus CTLA-4 blockade in lung cancer. Method: immunoSEQ multiplex PCR; TCRdb's copy keeps in-frame clones and lacks some. The sample lists some 110,000 clones; around 84% were seen once. Source: peripheral blood, taken from a patient treated with radiotherapy plus ipilimumab. The receptors were sampled from a human donor with non-small cell lung cancer that progressed on radiotherapy plus ipilimumab. Some clones in this sample may be carry-over from other donors' samples. Each CDR3 is given with its conserved first and last residue.

v_call: TRBV9; j_call: TRBJ2-7; cdr3_aa: CASSPGVNEQYF
v_call: TRBV7-2; j_call: TRBJ2-7; cdr3_aa: CASSLVGYEQYF
v_call: TRBV10-3; j_call: TRBJ2-3; cdr3_aa: CAISLPPASGDPDTQYF
v_call: TRBV7-6; j_call: TRBJ1-6; cdr3_aa: CASSLEGDPYNSPLHF
v_call: TRBV2; j_call: TRBJ2-5; cdr3_aa: CASSPTGTLGGETQYF
v_call: TRBV5-1; j_call: TRBJ2-1; cdr3_aa: CASSPPGQSYNEQFF
v_call: TRBV9; j_call: TRBJ1-2; cdr3_aa: CASSPLGQGRYGYTF
v_call: TRBV29-1; j_call: TRBJ1-2; cdr3_aa: CSVEETDLYYGYTF
v_call: TRBV27; j_call: TRBJ2-7; cdr3_aa: CASSPLDREYSYEQYF
v_call: TRBV11-2; j_call: TRBJ2-2; cdr3_aa: CASSSRFGTTATGELFF
v_call: TRBV6-6; j_call: TRBJ2-1; cdr3_aa: CASSYGGSEQFF
v_call: TRBV6-6; j_call: TRBJ1-2; cdr3_aa: CASSYGERGHIYGYTF
v_call: TRBV9; j_call: TRBJ1-5; cdr3_aa: CASSVDGTGIQPQHF
v_call: TRBV11-2; j_call: TRBJ1-2; cdr3_aa: CASSLGQGYGYTF
v_call: TRBV7-2; j_call: TRBJ1-1; cdr3_aa: CASSFDVWGREAFF
v_call: TRBV7-2; j_call: TRBJ2-3; cdr3_aa: CASSLGTGADTQYF
v_call: TRBV11-1; j_call: TRBJ2-1; cdr3_aa: CASSFSGVSYNEQFF
v_call: TRBV18; j_call: TRBJ1-2; cdr3_aa: CASSPRDREGYTF
v_call: TRBV19; j_call: TRBJ2-2; cdr3_aa: CASSILPRTGELFF
v_call: TRBV30; j_call: TRBJ1-6; cdr3_aa: CAWSTNNSPLHF
v_call: TRBV10-3; j_call: TRBJ1-2; cdr3_aa: CAISLNRDRLYGYTF
v_call: TRBV4-2; j_call: TRBJ1-5; cdr3_aa: CASSQGPVAGSIEPQHF
v_call: TRBV5-8; j_call: TRBJ1-1; cdr3_aa: CASSLRGLGTEAFF
v_call: TRBV6-5; j_call: TRBJ1-5; cdr3_aa: CASRVSVTGQPQHF
v_call: TRBV13; j_call: TRBJ1-2; cdr3_aa: CASSSQQGALGYTF
v_call: TRBV6-5; j_call: TRBJ2-7; cdr3_aa: CASSYSAGTPNEQYF
v_call: TRBV10-1; j_call: TRBJ2-3; cdr3_aa: CASRNGTSGFSSTDTQYF